These 14 T cell receptor beta chains came from one sample sequenced in a study of shared clonotypes between healthy human individuals (dated by TCRdb to the early 2020s). CD8 naive samples were CD45RO-negative cells positively selected for CCR7, giving a CD45RA+CCR7+ population that excluded TemRA cells. The protocol used for the library was the immunoSEQ multiplex PCR assay. Not all clones reach the TCRdb copy of this immuneACCESS table, which keeps in-frame sequences only. Checked studies attribute under half of the gap to unresolved V genes and leave the rest unexplained. The table for this sample lists approximately 2,200,000 clones; about 92% of them were counted only once. The ten most abundant clones make up under 2% of the sample. Sequencing was performed on naive CD8+ T cells from PBMCs. The sample's cell subset or site label, decoded: CD45RA+CCR7+. These receptors were taken from a man aged 18-30 years in good health. Some clones in this sample may be carry-over from other donors' samples.

The V and J genes are TRBV11-2 and TRBJ2-7, with TRBD2 as a possible D gene (5 bases). CDR3 length: 12 amino acids. The ends were cut back, 2 bases at V and 6 bases at J, with 8 bases in the middle. Per the germline V gene, CDR1 is SGHAT and CDR2 is FQNNGV. For the CDR3, the DNA is TGTGCCAGCAGCTTAAAGAGGGTCGAGCAGTACTTC. It yields the protein CASSLKRVEQYF.

The J gene is TRBJ2-1, the V gene TRBV5-1; 12 bases map to TRBD2. J was trimmed by 6 bases and V by 5 bases; bases with no gene match: 12. The V gene's germline CDR1 is SGHRS and CDR2 YFSETQ. The CDR3 loop spans 17 amino acids. This CDR3 is CASSFGLAGLPPNEQFF. In nucleotides, the CDR3 is TGCGCCAGCAGTTTCGGACTAGCGGGGCTTCCCCCCAATGAGCAGTTCTTC.

The chain uses TRBV4-3 and TRBJ2-1; 8 nucleotides line up with TRBD2. Trimming took 0 bases from V and 6 from J; bases not matched to a gene: 13. This CDR3 contains 18 residues. CDR1 and CDR2 from the germline V gene are LGHNA and YSLEER. The CDR3 sequence: CASSQEWGPGLGGNEQFF. The CDR3 DNA reads as TGCGCCAGCAGCCAAGAGTGGGGTCCGGGACTAGGCGGCAATGAGCAGTTCTTC.

This chain joins TRBV10-3 and TRBJ1-1; 7 positions agree with TRBD1. Germline values: CDR1 ENHRY, CDR2 SYGVKD. The CDR3 totals 12 residues. V lost 2 bases to trimming and J lost 10 bases; unmatched junction nucleotides: 4. The DNA of the CDR3 is TGTGCCATCAGTGAGGGGCAGGGGGGAGCTTTCTTT. It encodes CAISEGQGGAFF.

V usage is TRBV11-2 and J usage is TRBJ2-5; 8 nucleotides match TRBD2. CDR3 length: 13 residues. Trimming took 8 bases from V and 4 from J; bases not matched to a gene: 6. Germline V lookup: CDR1 SGHAT, CDR2 FQNNGV. In nucleotides, the CDR3 is TGTGCCAGCCGGGGGGGGTCAGGAGAGACCCAGTACTTC. Protein: CASRGGSGETQYF.

The chain employs TRBV7-9 and TRBJ2-7; weak D call: TRBD1 (6 bases). The V gene lost 0 bases and the J gene lost 3 bases, with 12 bases spanning the gap. The V gene's germline CDR1 is SEHNR and CDR2 FQNEAQ (reference sequence). There are 15 residues in the CDR3. CDR3 sequence reads: CASSLAEGVSYEQYF. DNA of the CDR3: TGTGCCAGCAGCTTAGCCGAGGGGGTAAGCTACGAGCAGTACTTC.

The CDR3 here is CASSFRGYSTDTQYF. The CDR3 DNA reads TGTGCCAGCAGTTTTAGGGGATATAGCACAGATACGCAGTATTTT. V is TRBV28 and J is TRBJ2-3, with D possibly matching TRBD1 (5 bases). Looked up from germline, CDR1 is MDHEN and CDR2 is SYDVKM. The CDR3 covers 15 residues. V lost 3 bases and J lost 0, with 10 bases in between.

The chain recombines TRBV7-6 with TRBJ1-5, with 8 bases lining up with TRBD1. The CDR3 has 15 amino acids. V trimming: 3 bases; J trimming: 3 bases; junction bases outside the gene matches: 4. The V gene's germline CDR1 is SGHVS and CDR2 FNYEAQ. Here the CDR3 reads CASSFGTGPNQPQHF. CDR3 DNA: TGTGCCAGCAGCTTCGGGACAGGACCCAATCAGCCCCAGCATTTT.

The V gene is TRBV27, the J gene TRBJ2-5, with 10 bases lining up with TRBD1. This CDR3 region has 15 residues. V shed 4 bases and J 3 bases; nucleotides not matched to a gene: 5. Germline-derived CDR1 and CDR2 are MNHEY and SMNVEV (reference sequence). The chain's CDR3 is CASSSAGTGEETQYF. DNA for the CDR3: TGTGCCAGCAGTTCGGCCGGGACAGGGGAAGAGACCCAGTACTTC.

The V and J genes are TRBV11-2 and TRBJ2-3; the D is unclear. Germline values: CDR1 SGHAT, CDR2 FQNNGV. The CDR3 length is 11 residues. Trimming cost V 1 base and J 10 bases, with 6 bases left between them. The CDR3 bases are TGTGCCAGCAGCTTAGTCGGAGCGCAGTATTTT. Translated: CASSLVGAQYF.

The chain uses TRBV19 and TRBJ2-2; D remains ambiguous. The CDR3 covers 17 residues. Germline V gives CDR1 LNHDA, CDR2 SQIVND (reference sequence). V lost 7 bases, J lost 7 bases, and 25 bases lay in between. CDR3 sequence (DNA): TGTGCCAGTACCCCGCTCCACGGAAGAGTCGTTGACGGGGAGCTGTTTTTT. This encodes CASTPLHGRVVDGELFF.

The gene calls are TRBV4-1 and TRBJ1-2; 7 nucleotides agree with TRBD1. V lost 0 bases and J lost 3; bases outside the gene matches: 10. This CDR3 is 17 amino acids long. Germline V gene lookup returns CDR1 MGHRA and CDR2 YSYEKL. This CDR3 reads CASSQEDRYTGDYGYTF. The CDR3 region has the DNA TGCGCCAGCAGCCAAGAAGACCGGTATACAGGGGACTATGGCTACACCTTC.

The chain links TRBV7-9 to TRBJ1-3, with unresolved D. Looked up from germline, CDR1 is SEHNR and CDR2 is FQNEAQ (reference sequence). This CDR3 is 17 amino acids long. Trimming left V 7 bases short and J 0 bases short, with 19 bases between. The CDR3 coding sequence is TGTGCCAGCACGTCCCGAGGTGGTGGGAGCTCTGGAAACACCATATATTTT. Residues: CASTSRGGGSSGNTIYF.

The chain carries TRBV5-1 and TRBJ1-2; D is uncertain. Germline lookup yields CDR1 SGHRS and CDR2 YFSETQ. Trimming removed 5 bases at V and 1 base at J, with 9 bases between. CDR3 size: 13 residues. DNA for the CDR3: TGCGCCAGCAGGGCAGAGAGTAACTATGGCTACACCTTC. Protein product: CASRAESNYGYTF.